This T cell receptor (beta chain) was sequenced in a study of response to subunit inactivated influenza vaccine. J gave up 6 bases and V 4 bases, and 9 bases lay outside the gene matches. The CDR3 has 15 residues. Germline values: CDR1 SGHRS, CDR2 YFSETQ. TCRdb re-called the RT-PCR reads with MiXCR, one entry per CDR3 protein. The table records under 200,000 distinct CDR3 sequences, 9.5% to 15% of them present only once. This clonotype came up a few times. This sample also belongs to another study, concerning T cells expressing NK-cell markers. That report notes: Beta-chain TCR cDNA was generated via 5'RACE template switching with UMIs.

This sequence was found in a man aged 50-59 years who received an inactivated influenza vaccine. The rearrangement joins TRBV5-1 to TRBJ1-5; TRBD1 aligns across 8 bases. The material was CD8+ T cells sorted from PBMCs, obtained roughly 13 days after vaccination. Here the CDR3 reads CASSIRQGALQPQHF. CDR3 DNA sequence: TGCGCCAGCAGCATTCGTCAGGGGGCCCTTCAGCCCCAGCATTTT.